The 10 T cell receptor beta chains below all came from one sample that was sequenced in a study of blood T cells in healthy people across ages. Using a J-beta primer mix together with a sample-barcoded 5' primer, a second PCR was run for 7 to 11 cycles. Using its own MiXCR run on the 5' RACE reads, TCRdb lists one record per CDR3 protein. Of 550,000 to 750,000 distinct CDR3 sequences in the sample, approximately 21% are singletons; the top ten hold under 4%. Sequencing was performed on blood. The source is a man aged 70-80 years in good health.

The CDR3 sequence: CASGTGPNTEAFF. As DNA, the CDR3 is TGTGCCAGCGGGACAGGGCCGAACACTGAAGCTTTCTTT. This chain links TRBV3-1 with TRBJ1-1; 9 bases agree with TRBD1. With 8 bases clipped from V and 1 base from J, the junction kept 2 bases outside the gene matches. The CDR3 is made up of 13 amino acids. Germline assignment: CDR1 LGHDT and CDR2 YNNKEL (reference sequence).

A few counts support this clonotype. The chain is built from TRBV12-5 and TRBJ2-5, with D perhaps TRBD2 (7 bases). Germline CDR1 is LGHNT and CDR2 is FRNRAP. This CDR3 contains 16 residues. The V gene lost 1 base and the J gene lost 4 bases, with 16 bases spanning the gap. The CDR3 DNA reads TGTGCTAGTGGTTTGGGTACGGCCGGGGGGCTAGAGACCCAGTACTTC. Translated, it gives CASGLGTAGGLETQYF.

The chain's CDR3 is CASSLTSGGPDTQYF. The CDR3 nucleotides are TGTGCCAGCAGCTTGACTAGCGGGGGACCAGATACGCAGTATTTT. The V call is TRBV7-2, the J call TRBJ2-3; 12 nucleotides match TRBD2. The trim removed 3 bases at V and 4 bases at J, leaving 2 bases unmatched. The CDR3 extends over 15 amino acids. The germline CDR1 and CDR2 sequences are SGHTA and FQGNSA.

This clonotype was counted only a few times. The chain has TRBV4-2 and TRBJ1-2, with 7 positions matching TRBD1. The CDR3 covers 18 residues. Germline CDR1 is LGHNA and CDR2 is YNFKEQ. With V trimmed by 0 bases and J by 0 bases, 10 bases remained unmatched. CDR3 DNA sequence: TGTGCCAGCAGCCAAGATATCCTCCGACAGGGAGCTAACTATGGCTACACCTTC. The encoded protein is CASSQDILRQGANYGYTF.

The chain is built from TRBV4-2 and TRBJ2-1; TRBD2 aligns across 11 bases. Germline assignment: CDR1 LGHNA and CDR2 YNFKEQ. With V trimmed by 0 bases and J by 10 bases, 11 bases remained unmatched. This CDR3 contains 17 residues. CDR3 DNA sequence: TGTGCCAGCAGCCAAGAAGCGAGGACTAGCGGGTACAGAGAGCAGTTCTTC. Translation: CASSQEARTSGYREQFF.

CDR3 DNA: TGCGCCAGCAGCCCCGGACGGAGTGGTAGGGGCGAGCAGTACTTC. This encodes CASSPGRSGRGEQYF. The gene calls are TRBV5-1 and TRBJ2-7; perhaps TRBD1 as D (5 bases). In germline, CDR1 is SGHRS, CDR2 YFSETQ. V lost 4 bases and J lost 6, with 20 bases in between. The CDR3 is 15 residues long. The whole variable domain, filled in from reference TRBV5-1 and TRBJ2-7, reads KAGVTQTPRYLIKTRGQQVTLSCSPISGHRSVSWYQQTPGQGLQFLFEYFSETQRNKGNFPGRFSGRQFSNSRSEMNVSTLELGDSALYLCASSPGRSGRGEQYFGPGTRLTVT.

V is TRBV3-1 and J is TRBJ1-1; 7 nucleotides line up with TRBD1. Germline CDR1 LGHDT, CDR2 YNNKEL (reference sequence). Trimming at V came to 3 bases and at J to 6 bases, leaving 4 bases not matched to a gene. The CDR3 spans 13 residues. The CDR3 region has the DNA TGTGCCAGCAGCCAGGTCGGGACAGCTGAAGCTTTCTTT. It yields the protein CASSQVGTAEAFF.

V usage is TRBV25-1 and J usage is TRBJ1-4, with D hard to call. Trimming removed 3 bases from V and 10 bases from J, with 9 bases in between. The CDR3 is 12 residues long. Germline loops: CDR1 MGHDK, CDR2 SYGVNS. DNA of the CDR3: TGTGCCAGCAGTGATGAGGGCGCAAAACTGTTTTTT. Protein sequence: CASSDEGAKLFF.

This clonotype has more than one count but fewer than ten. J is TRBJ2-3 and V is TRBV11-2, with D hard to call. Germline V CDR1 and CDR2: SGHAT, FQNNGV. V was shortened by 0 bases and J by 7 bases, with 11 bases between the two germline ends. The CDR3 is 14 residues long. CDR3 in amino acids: CASSLDLERHTQYF. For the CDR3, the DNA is TGTGCCAGCAGCTTAGATCTGGAGCGACATACGCAGTATTTT.

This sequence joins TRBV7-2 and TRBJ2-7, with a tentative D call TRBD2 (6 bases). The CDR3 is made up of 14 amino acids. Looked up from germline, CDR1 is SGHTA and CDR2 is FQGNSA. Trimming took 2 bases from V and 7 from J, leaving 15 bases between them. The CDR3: CASSLLLGAGEQYF. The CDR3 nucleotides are TGTGCCAGCAGCTTACTTCTCGGGGCGGGGGAGCAGTACTTC. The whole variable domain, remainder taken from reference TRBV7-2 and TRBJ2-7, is GAGVSQSPSNKVTEKGKDVELRCDPISGHTALYWYRQSLGQGLEFLIYFQGNSAPDKSGLPSDRFSAERTGGSVSTLTIQRTQQEDSAVYLCASSLLLGAGEQYFGPGTRLTVT.